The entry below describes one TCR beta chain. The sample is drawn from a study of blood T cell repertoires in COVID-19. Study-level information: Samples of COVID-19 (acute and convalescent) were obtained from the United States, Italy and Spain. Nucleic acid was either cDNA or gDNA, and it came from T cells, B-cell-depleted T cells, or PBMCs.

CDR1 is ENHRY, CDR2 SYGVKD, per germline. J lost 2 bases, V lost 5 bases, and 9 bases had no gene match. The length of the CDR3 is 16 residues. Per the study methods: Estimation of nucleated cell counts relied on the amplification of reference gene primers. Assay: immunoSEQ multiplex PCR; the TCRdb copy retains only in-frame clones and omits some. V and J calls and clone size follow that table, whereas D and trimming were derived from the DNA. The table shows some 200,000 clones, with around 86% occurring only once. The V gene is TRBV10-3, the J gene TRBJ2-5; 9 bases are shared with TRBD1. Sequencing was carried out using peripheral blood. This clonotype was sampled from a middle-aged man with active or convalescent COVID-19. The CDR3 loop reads CAISPTTGQGQETQYF. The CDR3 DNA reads TGTGCCATCAGTCCTACGACGGGACAGGGTCAAGAGACCCAGTACTTC.